This T cell receptor beta chain emerged from a study of Graves' ophthalmopathy and Graves' hyperthyroidism. Study findings and constraints: Most thyroid-expanded clonotypes exceeding 0.001 frequency were also found in blood. With just under 90% sensitivity and around 81% specificity, a 13-signature model separated ophthalmopathy from stable hyperthyroidism.

Amplified TCR beta CDR3 regions were obtained using RNA transcripts as template. HTBI-primed RT-PCR formed the first round, and a multiplex PCR formed the second. TCRdb analysed the multiplex PCR reads with MiXCR anew, one entry per CDR3 protein. The sample holds about 58,000 distinct CDR3 sequences, approximately 45% seen once. PBMCs came from less than 12 ml of fresh peripheral blood. As for this clonotype: The antigen remains unidentified.

The ends lost 4 bases at V and 8 bases at J; junction bases unmatched: 4. This CDR3 contains 13 residues. The germline V gene has CDR1 SGHTA and CDR2 FQGNSA. The chain recombines TRBV7-2 with TRBJ2-2, with 7 bases identical to TRBD1. This clonotype was obtained from an adult woman with Graves' ophthalmopathy. Sequencing was done on a sample of peripheral blood. CDR3 DNA sequence: TGTGCCAGCAGCTCGACAGGGTCTGGGGAGCTGTTTTTT. Its translation: CASSSTGSGELFF.